The next 15 T cell receptor beta chains were all read from a single sample in a study of CD8 T cells in ankylosing spondylitis. Overall study findings and caveats: Roughly eight highly homologous variants made up a TCR beta motif that seemed to typify ankylosing spondylitis blood.

The antigens for these receptors are not known. Using its own MiXCR run on the 5' RACE reads, TCRdb lists one record per CDR3 protein. The sample lists under 550,000 distinct CDR3 sequences, more than 25% occurring once. The source material was blood, either unsorted or a sorted T cell fraction (not recorded which). These receptors all come from a male donor with ankylosing spondylitis.

The CDR3 DNA reads TGTGCCAGCAGACCCGACAGGGGAGGCACCGGGGAGCTGTTTTTT. This translates into CASRPDRGGTGELFF. V gene TRBV7-2 combines with J gene TRBJ2-2; TRBD1 matches at 8 bases. The CDR3 spans 15 residues. Losses at the gene ends were 6 bases for V and 4 bases for J; bases not matched to a gene: 7. Per the germline V gene, CDR1 is SGHTA and CDR2 is FQGNSA.

This clonotype showed up just a few times. V and J are TRBV20-1 and TRBJ2-3, with unresolved D. There are 15 residues in the CDR3. Per the germline V gene, CDR1 is DFQATT and CDR2 is SNEGSKA (reference sequence). V dropped 0 bases and J dropped 4 bases, with 14 bases sitting between them. The CDR3 nucleotides read TGCAGTGCTAGAGAGAATTCCGACTTCTCAGATACGCAGTATTTT. It encodes CSARENSDFSDTQYF.

This clonotype turned up a few times. The rearrangement uses TRBV9 and TRBJ2-6, with D possibly being TRBD1 (7 bases). V lost 0 bases and J lost 4, with 14 bases in between. This CDR3 region has 17 residues. Germline V lookup: CDR1 SGDLS, CDR2 YYNGEE. The CDR3 protein is CASSVGAGGSGANVLTF. Here the CDR3 DNA reads TGTGCCAGCAGCGTAGGGGCAGGGGGGTCAGGGGCCAACGTCCTGACTTTC.

Remarks on this clonotype: A single base separates this from a much larger clone, so it may be a read error. The CDR3 does not close with the conserved phenylalanine or tryptophan, likely indicating a read error. The chain links TRBV5-1 to TRBJ2-3; maybe TRBD2 (5 bases). V was trimmed by 4 bases and J by 0 bases, leaving 18 bases between them. Germline loops: CDR1 SGHRS, CDR2 YFSETQ. This CDR3 contains 17 residues. CDR3 in amino acids: CASSAPPSRSSTDTQYS. In DNA, the CDR3 is TGCGCCAGCAGCGCCCCTCCTAGCAGATCTAGCACAGATACGCAGTATTCT.

V is TRBV25-1 and J is TRBJ1-6; no definite D call. The V gene's germline CDR1 is MGHDK and CDR2 SYGVNS. There are 15 residues in the CDR3. V was shortened by 5 bases and J by 3 bases, with 11 bases between the two germline ends. This CDR3 reads CASSNVYGYNSPLHF. The CDR3 nucleotides are TGTGCCAGCAGTAACGTTTACGGCTATAATTCACCCCTCCACTTT.

The J gene is TRBJ2-1, the V gene TRBV7-2, with D uncertain. CDR1 is SGHTA, CDR2 FQGNSA, per germline. The V gene lost 1 base and the J gene lost 7 bases, with 8 bases spanning the gap. The CDR3 runs 13 residues. The CDR3 protein is CASSLGPPNEQFF. CDR3 DNA sequence: TGTGCCAGCAGCTTAGGACCACCGAATGAGCAGTTCTTC.

This chain connects TRBV20-1 to TRBJ1-2; D not resolved. CDR1 DFQATT and CDR2 SNEGSKA come from the germline V gene (reference sequence). CDR3 size: 12 residues. V lost 3 bases to trimming and J lost 2 bases, with 7 bases between them. The CDR3: CSASFANYGYTF. In DNA, the CDR3 is TGCAGTGCTAGTTTCGCAAACTATGGCTACACCTTC.

This clonotype was counted only a few times. The chain employs TRBV29-1 and TRBJ1-1, with D perhaps matching TRBD1 (6 bases). Germline loops: CDR1 SQVTM, CDR2 ANQGSEA. V lost 1 base to trimming and J lost 5 bases, with 14 bases between them. The CDR3 consists of 14 residues. Written as DNA, the CDR3 is TGCAGCGTTGAAGTGGGGGGGCGCGGAACTGAAGCTTTCTTT. This translates into CSVEVGGRGTEAFF.

The chain is built from TRBV6-5 and TRBJ2-1; the D is unclear. Germline CDR1 reads MNHEY; CDR2 reads SVGAGI. The CDR3 is 12 amino acids. Trimming took 9 bases from V and 7 from J, leaving 13 bases between them. The CDR3 DNA sequence: TGTGCCAGTTCCCGAGGAGTAAATGAGCAGTTCTTC. Its translation is CASSRGVNEQFF.

The V and J genes are TRBV20-1 and TRBJ1-4; D unclear. This CDR3 is 15 amino acids long. V lost 0 bases and J 5 bases, leaving 13 bases between the germline ends. Germline CDR1 reads DFQATT; CDR2 reads SNEGSKA (reference sequence). CDR3 sequence reads: CSARDPMVGNEKLFF. Written as DNA, the CDR3 is TGCAGTGCTAGAGATCCAATGGTCGGAAATGAAAAACTGTTTTTT.

The chain joins TRBV7-9 to TRBJ1-5; D perhaps matches TRBD1 (5 bases). Germline CDR1 and CDR2: SEHNR and FQNEAQ (reference sequence). Trimming pared 4 bases from V and 5 bases from J, leaving 18 bases between. The length of the CDR3 is 16 residues. CDR3 sequence (DNA): TGTGCCAGCAGCTCCCTTAGCAGGGCGGGGGATCAGCCCCAGCATTTT. It translates to CASSSLSRAGDQPQHF. The full variable domain, completed using reference TRBV7-9 and TRBJ1-5, is DTGVSQNPRHKITKRGQNVTFRCDPISEHNRLYWYRQTLGQGPEFLTYFQNEAQLEKSRLLSDRFSAERPKGSFSTLEIQRTEQGDSAMYLCASSSLSRAGDQPQHFGDGTRLSIL.

CDR3 in amino acids: CASRLTGREQYF. The CDR3 DNA follows: TGTGCCAGCAGGCTGACAGGGCGCGAGCAGTACTTC. This sequence joins TRBV6-2 or TRBV6-3 and TRBJ2-7; 7 nucleotides line up with TRBD1. CDR1 is MNHEY, CDR2 SVGEGT, per germline. This CDR3 has 12 residues. V gave up 6 bases and J gave up 6 bases; unmatched junction bases: 5.

This clonotype was observed a handful of times. V is TRBV5-6 and J is TRBJ2-5, with 10 bases matching TRBD2. From germline, CDR1 is SGHDT and CDR2 YYEEEE. The CDR3 is made up of 15 amino acids. V trimming: 4 bases; J trimming: 5 bases; junction bases outside the gene matches: 8. The CDR3 here is CASSVIAGGAETQYF. CDR3 DNA: TGTGCCAGCAGCGTCATAGCGGGAGGCGCGGAGACCCAGTACTTC.

The chain uses TRBV5-1 and TRBJ2-3, with D uncertain. The CDR3 totals 13 residues. The germline V and J ends were trimmed by 5 bases and 2 bases, with 9 bases remaining between them. The germline V gene encodes CDR1 SGHRS and CDR2 YFSETQ. In DNA form, the CDR3 reads TGCGCCAGCAGGGACGACCCCACAGATACGCAGTATTTT. Translating gives CASRDDPTDTQYF.

The V call is TRBV20-1, the J call TRBJ2-4; 7 bases line up with TRBD2. Germline values: CDR1 DFQATT, CDR2 SNEGSKA (reference sequence). This CDR3 contains 15 residues. CDR3 protein: CGSLVGEGLQNIQYF. The DNA of the CDR3 is TGCGGCTCCTTAGTAGGGGAGGGCCTGCAAAACATTCAGTACTTC.